This entry concerns a single TCR beta chain. In the authors' methods: Amplification of reference gene primers provided the estimated nucleated cell counts. Assay used: immunoSEQ multiplex PCR; TCRdb lists only in-frame clones, some missing. For V, J and clone size, that table is used; D and trimming come from the DNA. The sample contains about 360,000 clones, around 87% of which appear only once. Everyone who took part was roughly 18 to 89 years old, and they came from 24 US areas. In assigning cohorts, the study relied on participant-reported clinical history. Germline assignment: CDR1 SGHAT and CDR2 FQNNGV. V lost 5 bases, J lost 7 bases, and 15 bases lay in between. The CDR3 extends over 15 amino acids. This record belongs to a study of blood T cell repertoires in COVID-19. The overall study: Material from acute and convalescent COVID-19 was sourced from the United States, Italy and Spain.

V usage is TRBV11-2 and J usage is TRBJ1-6; D is uncertain. The sequence was collected from a man aged 30 to 39 who had recovered from COVID-19. Sequencing input: PBMCs or T cells enriched from blood (not recorded which). The CDR3 bases are TGTGCCAGCAGCCCGACCGGGATACCAAATTCACCCCTCCACTTT. Its protein is CASSPTGIPNSPLHF.